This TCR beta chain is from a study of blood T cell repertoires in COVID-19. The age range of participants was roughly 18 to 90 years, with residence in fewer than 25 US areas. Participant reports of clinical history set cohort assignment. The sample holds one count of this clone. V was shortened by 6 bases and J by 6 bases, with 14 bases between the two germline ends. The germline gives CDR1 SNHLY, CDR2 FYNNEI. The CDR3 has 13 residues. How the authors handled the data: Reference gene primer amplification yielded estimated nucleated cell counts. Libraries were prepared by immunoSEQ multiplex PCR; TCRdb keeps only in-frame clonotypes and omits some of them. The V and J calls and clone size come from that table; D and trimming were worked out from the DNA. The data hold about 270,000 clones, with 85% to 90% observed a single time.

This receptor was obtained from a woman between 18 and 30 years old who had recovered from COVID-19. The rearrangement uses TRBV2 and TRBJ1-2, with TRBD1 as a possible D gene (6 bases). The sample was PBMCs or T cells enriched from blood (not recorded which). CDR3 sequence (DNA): TGTGCCAGCAGACCGCCGGACAGAAATGGCTACACCTTC. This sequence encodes CASRPPDRNGYTF. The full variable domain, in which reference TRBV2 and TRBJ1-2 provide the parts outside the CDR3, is EPEVTQTPSHQVTQMGQEVILRCVPISNHLYFYWYRQILGQKVEFLVSFYNNEISEKSEIFDDQFSVERPDGSNFTLKIRSTKLEDSAMYFCASRPPDRNGYTFGSGTRLTVV.